The 32 T cell receptor beta chains below were found in one sample sequenced in a study of T-cell memory formation after mild COVID-19. TCRdb reanalysed the 5' RACE reads using MiXCR and keeps one entry per CDR3 protein. The sample comprises over 300,000 distinct CDR3 sequences, around 20% of which are singletons, and around a fifth rests with the top ten. Sequencing was done on a sample of PBMCs or a T cell subset sorted from them (not recorded which). Receptors were obtained from a man younger than 35 who had mild COVID-19 (a few samples of this study predate the infection). Cell type and time point are not known.

In its sample, this clonotype was seen a few times. The rearrangement links TRBV7-2 to TRBJ1-1, with D tentatively TRBD1 (5 bases). V gave up 4 bases and J gave up 5 bases, with 17 bases separating them. From germline, CDR1 is SGHTA and CDR2 FQGNSA. CDR3 size: 15 residues. The CDR3 loop reads CASSWGSGLGTEAFF. CDR3 in DNA: TGTGCCAGCAGCTGGGGGTCAGGGCTGGGAACTGAAGCTTTCTTT.

The chain is built from TRBV12-3 or TRBV12-4 and TRBJ2-2, with TRBD1 matching over 12 bases. The length of the CDR3 is 16 residues. V dropped 7 bases and J dropped 4; count of bases not matched to a gene: 7. The CDR3 is CASNHGDRGRTGELFF. CDR3 DNA sequence: TGTGCCAGCAACCATGGGGACAGGGGGCGCACCGGGGAGCTGTTTTTT.

This sequence joins TRBV29-1 and TRBJ2-5; the match to TRBD2 covers 10 bases. CDR1 is SQVTM and CDR2 is ANQGSEA in the germline V gene. Trimming cost V 7 bases and J 5 bases; bases outside gene matches: 7. The CDR3 spans 13 residues. The CDR3 is CSAVLAGRETQYF. CDR3 coding DNA: TGCAGCGCAGTACTAGCGGGGAGGGAGACCCAGTACTTC.

This clonotype came up once. The V call is TRBV19, the J call TRBJ2-2; weak D call: TRBD2 (6 bases). The CDR3 covers 14 residues. Germline CDR1 is LNHDA and CDR2 is SQIVND (reference sequence). V lost 3 bases to trimming and J lost 4 bases, with 9 bases between them. CDR3 loop: CASSILGGTGELFF. Here the CDR3 DNA reads TGTGCCAGTAGTATTCTGGGAGGCACCGGGGAGCTGTTTTTT.

J is TRBJ1-2 and V is TRBV6-2 or TRBV6-3, with D perhaps matching TRBD1 (5 bases). The CDR3 is 12 amino acids. Germline CDR1 reads MNHEY; CDR2 reads SVGEGT. V gave up 2 bases and J gave up 4 bases, with 5 bases separating them. CDR3 sequence reads: CASSYRGYGYTF. Written as DNA, the CDR3 is TGTGCCAGCAGTTACAGGGGCTATGGCTACACCTTC.

The chain couples TRBV20-1 to TRBJ2-3, with 11 bases matching TRBD1. The CDR3 is made up of 14 amino acids. Per the germline V gene, CDR1 is DFQATT and CDR2 is SNEGSKA (reference sequence). V lost 5 bases and J lost 3; bases outside the gene matches: 4. CDR3 residues: CSAGTGGLTDTQYF. The CDR3 DNA is TGCAGTGCTGGGACAGGGGGTCTGACAGATACGCAGTATTTT.

About this clonotype: Being one base from a much bigger clone, this may be a read error. This sequence joins TRBV5-1 and TRBJ2-1; D is ambiguous. This CDR3 has 15 amino acids. Trimming took off 2 bases at V and 2 bases at J, with 11 bases between the two ends. Germline V gene data show CDR1 as SGHRS and CDR2 as YFSETQ. The CDR3 here is CASSFDGSTYNEQFF. The CDR3 nucleotides are TGCGCCAGCAGCTTTGACGGGTCCACCTACAATGAGCAGTTCTTC.

V and J are TRBV6-5 and TRBJ1-1; TRBD1 matches at 8 bases. Germline V gene data show CDR1 as MNHEY and CDR2 as SVGAGI. After removal of 6 bases from V and 3 bases from J, the junction contained 9 bases not matched to a gene. The CDR3 sequence is 15 residues long. The CDR3 coding sequence is TGTGCCAGCAGCCGTAGGACAGGGTGGGACACTGAAGCTTTCTTT. The encoded protein is CASSRRTGWDTEAFF.

This clonotype was picked up many times. The V call is TRBV20-1, the J call TRBJ2-7; TRBD2 matches 8 bases. The CDR3 is 15 residues long. CDR1 is DFQATT and CDR2 is SNEGSKA in the germline V gene (reference sequence). With 5 bases clipped from V and 0 bases from J, the junction kept 9 bases outside the gene matches. In DNA, the CDR3 is TGCAGTGCTGAGAGGCCAGCGGGGGCCTCCTACGAGCAGTACTTC. This codes for CSAERPAGASYEQYF.

This sequence joins TRBV4-2 and TRBJ2-1; 8 bases line up with TRBD2. Losses at the gene ends were 0 bases for V and 3 bases for J; bases not matched to a gene: 4. Germline lookup yields CDR1 LGHNA and CDR2 YNFKEQ. There are 16 residues in the CDR3. As DNA, the CDR3 is TGTGCCAGCAGCCAAGAAGGACGGGGGGGCTACAATGAGCAGTTCTTC. The encoded protein is CASSQEGRGGYNEQFF.

This clonotype has only a few counts. The V gene is TRBV29-1, the J gene TRBJ2-5; 8 nucleotides match TRBD1. Germline V gene sequence: CDR1 SQVTM, CDR2 ANQGSEA. This CDR3 region has 14 residues. V lost 3 bases to trimming and J lost 5 bases; unmatched junction nucleotides: 8. Written as DNA, the CDR3 is TGCAGCGTTGAGCCGACAGGGGAAGGCGAGACCCAGTACTTC. Translating gives CSVEPTGEGETQYF.

V is TRBV4-1 and J is TRBJ2-1, with 15 positions matching TRBD2. Trimming took 3 bases from V and 2 from J; bases not matched to a gene: 23. There are 24 residues in the CDR3. From germline, CDR1 is MGHRA and CDR2 YSYEKL. CDR3 protein: CASSHAIRLGWTSGGAGTYNEQFF. CDR3 bases: TGCGCCAGCAGCCACGCTATTCGCCTAGGGTGGACTAGCGGGGGGGCGGGCACCTACAATGAGCAGTTCTTC.

The gene calls are TRBV9 and TRBJ2-5; 7 bases line up with TRBD1. Germline V gene lookup returns CDR1 SGDLS and CDR2 YYNGEE. CDR3 length equals 15 residues. V dropped 3 bases and J dropped 2; count of bases not matched to a gene: 7. The CDR3 DNA reads TGTGCCAGCAGCGGGGGTACGGGACAGCAAGAGACCCAGTACTTC. Its protein is CASSGGTGQQETQYF.

This clonotype was recorded a few times. This chain joins TRBV11-2 and TRBJ2-1; D is possibly TRBD2 (6 bases). The CDR3 has 13 amino acids. Germline V gives CDR1 SGHAT, CDR2 FQNNGV. V lost 5 bases and J 9 bases, leaving 14 bases between the germline ends. CDR3 DNA: TGTGCCAGCAGCCCGGGACTTGGGGTTGAGCAGTTCTTC. Translation: CASSPGLGVEQFF. Variable domain in full (rest from reference TRBV11-2 and TRBJ2-1): EAGVAQSPRYKIIEKRQSVAFWCNPISGHATLYWYQQILGQGPKLLIQFQNNGVVDDSQLPKDRFSAERLKGVDSTLKIQPAKLEDSAVYLCASSPGLGVEQFFGPGTRLTVL.

This chain joins TRBV11-2 and TRBJ2-7, with D possibly TRBD1 on 6 matching bases. The V end was cut by 3 bases, the J end by 6 bases, with 12 bases between. From germline, CDR1 is SGHAT and CDR2 FQNNGV. This CDR3 has 13 amino acids. The DNA of the CDR3 is TGTGCCAGCAGCTTCCGGACAGCCGTCGAGCAGTACGTC. It translates to CASSFRTAVEQYV.

The rearrangement joins TRBV4-1 to TRBJ2-7; possibly TRBD2 for D (5 bases). V gave up 1 base and J gave up 3 bases, with 10 bases separating them. The CDR3 loop spans 14 amino acids. Germline assignment: CDR1 MGHRA and CDR2 YSYEKL. The CDR3 loop is CASSQARGYYEQYF. The DNA of the CDR3 is TGCGCCAGCAGCCAAGCTCGGGGTTACTACGAGCAGTACTTC.

V gene TRBV7-2 combines with J gene TRBJ2-5, with D hard to call. The CDR3 covers 13 residues. V gave up 5 bases and J gave up 1 base, with 8 bases separating them. CDR1 is SGHTA and CDR2 is FQGNSA in the germline V gene. This CDR3 reads CASSRHFQETQYF. As DNA, the CDR3 is TGTGCCAGCAGCCGACATTTCCAAGAGACCCAGTACTTC.

The rearrangement uses TRBV20-1 and TRBJ2-5, with TRBD2 as a possible D gene (5 bases). Trimming removed 0 bases from V and 5 bases from J, with 19 bases in between. The CDR3 extends over 16 amino acids. Germline V gene data show CDR1 as DFQATT and CDR2 as SNEGSKA (reference sequence). CDR3 DNA: TGCAGTGCTAGAGATCGAGGGTTGGGGTCGGGGGAGACCCAGTACTTC. Residues: CSARDRGLGSGETQYF.

The chain recombines TRBV20-1 with TRBJ1-1, with TRBD1 matching over 10 bases. The CDR3 extends over 15 amino acids. Germline V gene sequence: CDR1 DFQATT, CDR2 SNEGSKA (reference sequence). V shed 0 bases, J shed 5 bases, and the junction held 6 bases outside the gene matches. CDR3 residues: CSARDPGTGETEAFF. DNA of the CDR3: TGCAGTGCTAGAGACCCCGGGACAGGGGAAACTGAAGCTTTCTTT.

V gene TRBV7-9 combines with J gene TRBJ2-7, with D possibly matching TRBD1 (6 bases). The germline CDR1 and CDR2 sequences are SEHNR and FQNEAQ (reference sequence). Trimming removed 3 bases at V and 2 bases at J, with 11 bases between. This CDR3 is built from 14 residues. The chain's CDR3 is CASSFPGHTYEQYF. CDR3 DNA: TGTGCCAGCAGCTTCCCGGGACACACCTACGAGCAGTACTTC.

There are many counts of this clonotype. The chain is built from TRBV6-4 and TRBJ2-1, with 9 positions matching TRBD2. This CDR3 comprises 15 residues. With V trimmed by 5 bases and J by 4 bases, 6 bases remained unmatched. In germline, CDR1 is MRHNA, CDR2 SNTAGT. CDR3 nucleotide sequence: TGTGCCAGCAGTATCAGCGGGGGGCAATACAATGAGCAGTTCTTC. This sequence encodes CASSISGGQYNEQFF.

The sample holds a few counts of this clonotype. This chain connects TRBV15 to TRBJ2-5, with TRBD1 as a possible D gene (6 bases). There are 15 residues in the CDR3. The germline V gene has CDR1 LNHNV and CDR2 YYDKDF (reference sequence). With 0 bases removed from V and 4 bases from J, the gap between germline ends came to 12 bases. This chain's CDR3 is CATSRDGGWRETQYF. CDR3 DNA sequence: TGTGCCACCAGCAGAGATGGGGGCTGGCGAGAGACCCAGTACTTC.

V gene TRBV20-1 combines with J gene TRBJ1-1; 10 bases are a match to TRBD1. The trim removed 0 bases at V and 3 bases at J, leaving 7 bases unmatched. The germline CDR1 and CDR2 sequences are DFQATT and SNEGSKA (reference sequence). The CDR3 covers 16 residues. CDR3 loop: CSAREEGQGFYTEAFF. The CDR3 DNA follows: TGCAGTGCTAGAGAGGAGGGACAGGGGTTCTACACTGAAGCTTTCTTT.

About this clonotype itself: One junction end does not reproduce the germline sequence, and a read error may be involved. The rearrangement links TRBV7-7 to TRBJ2-3, with D perhaps matching TRBD1 (5 bases). The CDR3 has 15 residues. Germline CDR1 and CDR2: SSHAT and FNYEAQ (reference sequence). The CDR3 loop is CASSLTARVGDTQYF. CDR3 nucleotide sequence: TGTGCTAGCAGCTTAACGGCCAGGGTGGGAGATACGCAGTATTTT.

V usage is TRBV24-1 and J usage is TRBJ1-1, with 7 bases aligning to TRBD1. Germline V CDR1 and CDR2: KGHDR, SFDVKD. The CDR3 is made up of 13 amino acids. Trimming removed 7 bases from V and 5 bases from J; junction bases left unmatched: 6. CDR3 residues: CATRQGWGTEAFF. CDR3 in DNA: TGTGCCACCAGACAGGGGTGGGGAACTGAAGCTTTCTTT.

The chain has TRBV20-1 and TRBJ2-5; possibly TRBD2 for D (6 bases). The V end was cut by 0 bases, the J end by 5 bases, with 10 bases between. This CDR3 spans 13 amino acids. Germline loops: CDR1 DFQATT, CDR2 SNEGSKA (reference sequence). CDR3 residues: CSARDREDETQYF. CDR3 in DNA: TGCAGTGCTAGAGACAGGGAGGACGAGACCCAGTACTTC.

This clonotype was seen a handful of times. The chain joins TRBV4-3 to TRBJ2-2; 10 nucleotides line up with TRBD2. V dropped 4 bases and J dropped 5; count of bases not matched to a gene: 4. Germline V lookup: CDR1 LGHNA, CDR2 YSLEER. The length of the CDR3 is 15 residues. The CDR3 coding sequence is TGCGCCAGCAGCCTAGCGGGGGGAGGGACCGGGGAGCTGTTTTTT. It encodes CASSLAGGGTGELFF.

The rearrangement joins TRBV5-6 to TRBJ2-5; no firm D call. The ends were cut back, 3 bases at V and 5 bases at J, with 14 bases in the middle. The CDR3 length is 14 residues. Germline values: CDR1 SGHDT, CDR2 YYEEEE. The chain's CDR3 is CASSSKAGVETQYF. The CDR3 DNA sequence: TGTGCCAGCAGCTCCAAGGCAGGTGTGGAGACCCAGTACTTC.

The chain joins TRBV20-1 to TRBJ1-2; tentatively, D is TRBD1 (6 bases). The CDR3 loop spans 12 amino acids. CDR1 and CDR2 from the germline V gene are DFQATT and SNEGSKA (reference sequence). Trimming removed 6 bases at V and 8 bases at J, with 16 bases between. CDR3 nucleotide sequence: TGCAGTGCCTTACGCCCGGGGACAGGCTACACCTTC. The encoded protein is CSALRPGTGYTF.

This clonotype was detected only once. The chain combines TRBV2 with TRBJ2-7; D is perhaps TRBD2 (5 bases). Germline CDR1 reads SNHLY; CDR2 reads FYNNEI. V lost 11 bases to trimming and J lost 2 bases, with 13 bases between them. There are 12 residues in the CDR3. For the CDR3, the DNA is TGTGCCGGCGGAGCGGCCCCCTACGAGCAGTACTTC. As protein: CAGGAAPYEQYF.

The chain has TRBV6-6 and TRBJ1-2; 9 nucleotides match TRBD1. V shed 0 bases and J 8 bases; nucleotides not matched to a gene: 13. This CDR3 is 17 amino acids long. Germline V gene lookup returns CDR1 MNHNY and CDR2 SVGAGI (reference sequence). The chain's CDR3 is CASSYSPAENRGQGYTF. DNA of the CDR3: TGTGCCAGCAGTTACTCGCCGGCAGAAAACAGGGGGCAAGGCTACACCTTC.

This clonotype has only a few counts. V and J are TRBV4-3 and TRBJ1-1; D might be TRBD1 (6 bases). Trimming removed 1 base at V and 6 bases at J, with 18 bases between. Per the germline V gene, CDR1 is LGHNA and CDR2 is YSLEER. CDR3 length equals 16 residues. The CDR3 region has the DNA TGCGCCAGCAGCCAAGCCCAAAAGACAGGTACGGCTGAAGCTTTCTTT. It translates to CASSQAQKTGTAEAFF.